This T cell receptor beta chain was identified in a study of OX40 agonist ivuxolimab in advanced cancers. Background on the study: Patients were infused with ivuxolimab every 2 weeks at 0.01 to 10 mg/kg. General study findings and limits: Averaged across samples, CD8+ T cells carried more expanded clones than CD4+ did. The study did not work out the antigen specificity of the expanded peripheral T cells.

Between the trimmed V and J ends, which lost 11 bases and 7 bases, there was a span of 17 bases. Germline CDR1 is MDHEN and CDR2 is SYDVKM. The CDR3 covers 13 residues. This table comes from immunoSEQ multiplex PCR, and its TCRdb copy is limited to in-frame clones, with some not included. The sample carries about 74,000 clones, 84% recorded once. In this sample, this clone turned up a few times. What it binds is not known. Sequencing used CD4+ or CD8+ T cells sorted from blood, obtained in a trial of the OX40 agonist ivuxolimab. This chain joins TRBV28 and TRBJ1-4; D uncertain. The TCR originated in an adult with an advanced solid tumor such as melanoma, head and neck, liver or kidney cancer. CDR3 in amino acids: CAGQRAASEKLFF. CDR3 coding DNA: TGTGCCGGTCAGAGGGCAGCGAGTGAAAAACTGTTTTTT.